The 24 T cell receptor beta chains below come from one sample, sequenced in a study of control samples from healthy donors and cancer patients. Data came from immunoSEQ multiplex PCR; TCRdb stores just in-frame clones and leaves some out. This sample carries some 130,000 clones, 91% of them seen once, and the ten largest clones take about 9%. The sample consisted of blood. The source is a man aged 18 to 30 in good health.

This chain uses TRBV6-5 with TRBJ1-1; D is ambiguous. The CDR3 is 13 amino acids. Germline CDR1 MNHEY, CDR2 SVGAGI. Trimming removed 3 bases from V and 0 bases from J, with 5 bases in between. DNA for the CDR3: TGTGCCAGCAGTTATCGAATGAACACTGAAGCTTTCTTT. It yields the protein CASSYRMNTEAFF.

CDR3 sequence reads: CASSLERLSSGNTIYF. CDR3 nucleotides: TGTGCCAGCAGTTTAGAACGGCTAAGCTCTGGAAACACCATATATTTT. The rearrangement joins TRBV6-5 to TRBJ1-3; D gene uncertain. Germline V gives CDR1 MNHEY, CDR2 SVGAGI. V was cut by 4 bases and J by 0 bases, with 13 bases left in between. The CDR3 runs 16 residues.

The J gene is TRBJ1-1, the V gene TRBV18; 9 nucleotides agree with TRBD1. There are 13 residues in the CDR3. Trimming cost V 7 bases and J 7 bases; bases outside gene matches: 7. The germline V gene has CDR1 KGHSH and CDR2 LQKENI. CDR3 in amino acids: CASWGDRAFEAFF. CDR3 bases: TGTGCCAGCTGGGGGGACAGGGCCTTTGAAGCTTTCTTT.

The rearrangement joins TRBV7-2 to TRBJ1-6; D is uncertain. Germline-derived CDR1 and CDR2 are SGHTA and FQGNSA. The CDR3 runs to 14 residues. V lost 5 bases and J lost 8, with 13 bases in between. The CDR3 region is CASSLPLPYSPLHF. The CDR3 DNA sequence: TGTGCCAGCAGCCTCCCCCTCCCCTATTCACCCCTCCACTTT.

The chain carries TRBV11-2 and TRBJ2-6; D is unresolved. This CDR3 contains 13 residues. Germline lookup yields CDR1 SGHAT and CDR2 FQNNGV. V lost 7 bases and J 0 bases, leaving 4 bases between the germline ends. CDR3 loop: CASITSGANVLTF. CDR3 bases: TGTGCCAGCATCACCTCTGGGGCCAACGTCCTGACTTTC.

This sequence joins TRBV19 and TRBJ2-7; 7 bases line up with TRBD1. CDR1 and CDR2 (germline): LNHDA, SQIVND (reference sequence). The trim removed 3 bases at V and 5 bases at J, leaving 7 bases unmatched. The CDR3 consists of 14 residues. The CDR3 coding sequence is TGTGCCAGTAGTATCCGGGACAGAACGGACGAGCAGTACTTC. Translating gives CASSIRDRTDEQYF.

The chain recombines TRBV4-2 with TRBJ2-2, with TRBD2 matching over 8 bases. The V and J ends lost 0 bases and 7 bases, in that order; junction bases with no gene match: 10. From germline, CDR1 is LGHNA and CDR2 YNFKEQ. The CDR3 is made up of 17 amino acids. The CDR3 nucleotides are TGTGCCAGCAGCCAAGATAGGGGACTAGTCTTCGGCGGGGAGCTGTTTTTT. Protein sequence: CASSQDRGLVFGGELFF.

This rearrangement joins TRBV5-1 to TRBJ2-4; 9 nucleotides agree with TRBD1. Per germline, CDR1 SGHRS and CDR2 YFSETQ. The CDR3 loop spans 14 amino acids. V was clipped by 4 bases and J by 8 bases; unmatched bases: 7. The CDR3 is CASSPGTGSDIQYF. The CDR3 DNA reads TGCGCCAGCAGCCCCGGGACAGGGAGCGACATTCAGTACTTC.

The DNA for the CDR3 is TGTGCCAGCAGTCCTTCCCTGAACACTGAAGCTTTCTTT. It codes for CASSPSLNTEAFF. V and J are TRBV6-5 and TRBJ1-1; D uncertain. V shed 5 bases and J shed 0 bases, with 7 bases lying between them. The CDR3 has 13 residues. Germline V gene sequence: CDR1 MNHEY, CDR2 SVGAGI.

This clone has more than one count but fewer than ten. The rearrangement uses TRBV4-1 and TRBJ2-7; 10 bases are a match to TRBD1. V shed 3 bases, J shed 3 bases, and the junction held 2 bases outside the gene matches. Germline V gene data show CDR1 as MGHRA and CDR2 as YSYEKL. The CDR3 is 14 amino acids. The CDR3: CASSHGQGGYEQYF. The CDR3 DNA reads as TGCGCCAGCAGCCACGGACAGGGGGGCTACGAGCAGTACTTC.

The chain joins TRBV6-5 to TRBJ1-3; TRBD1 agrees at 7 bases. The CDR3 has 15 residues. V was pared by 6 bases and J by 3 bases, with 8 bases of the junction left unmatched. CDR1 MNHEY and CDR2 SVGAGI come from the germline V gene. DNA for the CDR3: TGTGCCAGCAGGCCCCAGGGGGGATATGGAAACACCATATATTTT. It specifies CASRPQGGYGNTIYF.

This chain uses TRBV7-2 with TRBJ1-1; D is undetermined. V lost 5 bases and J 1 base, leaving 11 bases between the germline ends. The CDR3 runs to 14 residues. Germline values: CDR1 SGHTA, CDR2 FQGNSA. This CDR3 is CASSRPGGNTEAFF. The CDR3 region has the DNA TGTGCCAGCAGCCGCCCGGGCGGGAACACTGAAGCTTTCTTT. Drawing the rest from reference TRBV7-2 and TRBJ1-1, the complete variable domain is GAGVSQSPSNKVTEKGKDVELRCDPISGHTALYWYRQSLGQGLEFLIYFQGNSAPDKSGLPSDRFSAERTGGSVSTLTIQRTQQEDSAVYLCASSRPGGNTEAFFGQGTRLTVV.

DNA for the CDR3: TGCGCCAGCAGCACAGGACAGGGGGGGCGGACCCAGTACTTC. It codes for CASSTGQGGRTQYF. This chain joins TRBV5-1 and TRBJ2-5; 10 bases agree with TRBD1. This CDR3 is 14 amino acids long. The germline gives CDR1 SGHRS, CDR2 YFSETQ. With V trimmed by 4 bases and J by 7 bases, 7 bases remained unmatched. The entire variable domain, with the rest obtained from reference TRBV5-1 and TRBJ2-5, is as follows: KAGVTQTPRYLIKTRGQQVTLSCSPISGHRSVSWYQQTPGQGLQFLFEYFSETQRNKGNFPGRFSGRQFSNSRSEMNVSTLELGDSALYLCASSTGQGGRTQYFGPGTRLLVL.

The V call is TRBV6-2 or TRBV6-3, the J call TRBJ1-5; no reliable D call. CDR1 and CDR2 from the germline V gene are MNHEY and SVGEGT. Trimming took off 4 bases at V and 10 bases at J, with 17 bases between the two ends. The CDR3 length is 14 residues. CDR3 sequence reads: CASSFTDPPQPQHF. CDR3 bases: TGTGCCAGCAGTTTTACGGATCCACCGCAACCCCAGCATTTT.

The chain couples TRBV10-3 to TRBJ1-1; unclear D gene. V lost 6 bases to trimming and J lost 0 bases, with 17 bases between them. CDR1 ENHRY and CDR2 SYGVKD come from the germline V gene. The length of the CDR3 is 16 residues. The CDR3 spells CAISDPNRSLNTEAFF. The CDR3 region has the DNA TGTGCCATCAGCGACCCGAATAGGAGTTTGAACACTGAAGCTTTCTTT.

V gene TRBV19 combines with J gene TRBJ1-1, with 10 bases that match TRBD1. Germline V CDR1 and CDR2: LNHDA, SQIVND (reference sequence). The CDR3 consists of 15 residues. V lost 7 bases to trimming and J lost 4 bases; unmatched junction nucleotides: 9. The CDR3 sequence: CASTSTGQGGTEAFF. The CDR3 nucleotides read TGTGCCAGTACCTCGACCGGACAGGGGGGCACTGAAGCTTTCTTT.

The J gene is TRBJ1-1, the V gene TRBV27, with D hard to call. Germline lookup yields CDR1 MNHEY and CDR2 SMNVEV (reference sequence). The germline V and J ends were trimmed by 7 bases and 4 bases, with 13 bases remaining between them. This CDR3 region has 13 residues. The CDR3 DNA reads TGTGCCAGCACCGACTCGGGAACCACTGAAGCTTTCTTT. Protein: CASTDSGTTEAFF.

V is TRBV11-3 and J is TRBJ2-3; no definite D call. The V end lost 5 bases, the J end lost 0 bases, and 12 bases lay between the germline ends. The length of the CDR3 is 15 residues. Looked up from germline, CDR1 is SGHNT and CDR2 is YENEEA. Here the CDR3 DNA reads TGTGCCAGCAGCCCTCGCGGACCTAGCACAGATACGCAGTATTTT. Protein sequence: CASSPRGPSTDTQYF.

This clone has only one observation. This chain connects TRBV4-1 to TRBJ1-4; D is undetermined. V was trimmed by 0 bases and J by 4 bases, leaving 12 bases between them. CDR3 length: 16 amino acids. Germline CDR1 reads MGHRA; CDR2 reads YSYEKL. The DNA for the CDR3 is TGCGCCAGCAGCCAAGAATCGGAGGCGGGTAATGAAAAACTGTTTTTT. Its translation: CASSQESEAGNEKLFF.

V and J are TRBV5-6 and TRBJ2-6; 10 bases align to TRBD1. Germline V gene sequence: CDR1 SGHDT, CDR2 YYEEEE. The CDR3 totals 18 residues. Losses at the gene ends were 4 bases for V and 4 bases for J; bases not matched to a gene: 11. This CDR3 reads CASSAAGTGATGANVLTF. CDR3 DNA: TGTGCCAGCAGCGCGGCCGGGACAGGGGCTACAGGGGCCAACGTCCTGACTTTC.

V usage is TRBV6-5 and J usage is TRBJ1-5; D perhaps matches TRBD1 (6 bases). This CDR3 comprises 15 residues. V dropped 6 bases and J dropped 2 bases, with 14 bases sitting between them. CDR1 is MNHEY, CDR2 SVGAGI, per germline. The CDR3: CASRRTAVGNQPQHF. The CDR3 coding sequence is TGTGCCAGCAGGCGGACAGCTGTTGGCAATCAGCCCCAGCATTTT.

This clone was detected once. This chain joins TRBV10-1 and TRBJ2-1, with 9 positions matching TRBD2. After removal of 5 bases from V and 10 bases from J, the junction contained 9 bases not matched to a gene. The CDR3 sequence is 14 residues long. CDR1 is WNHNN, CDR2 SYGVQD, per germline (reference sequence). This CDR3 reads CASSRAGGIGEQFF. The CDR3 bases are TGCGCCAGCAGTCGCGCGGGGGGGATCGGGGAGCAGTTCTTC.

This chain links TRBV11-2 with TRBJ2-3, with D perhaps matching TRBD2 (6 bases). CDR1 SGHAT and CDR2 FQNNGV come from the germline V gene. CDR3 length: 17 residues. Deletions cut 6 bases from V and 0 bases from J, with 19 bases between. CDR3 sequence reads: CASRQPRPGTSTDTQYF. CDR3 DNA: TGTGCCAGCAGACAACCCCGGCCCGGGACTAGCACAGATACGCAGTATTTT.

This CDR3 is CASSPRQGRDEAFF. In DNA form, the CDR3 reads TGTGCCAGCTCACCTCGGCAGGGACGAGACGAAGCTTTCTTT. The J gene is TRBJ1-1, the V gene TRBV18, with a possible D match to TRBD1 (5 bases). The CDR3 has 14 residues. Germline CDR1 reads KGHSH; CDR2 reads LQKENI. Trimming took 3 bases from V and 8 from J, leaving 16 bases between them.